This T cell receptor (beta chain) stems from a study of cytomegalovirus exposure and HLA in healthy donors (dated by TCRdb to the late 2010s). Notes on the research overall: An earlier analysis of approximately 600 of the donors reported 250 to 300 Gb of sequence data and 100 million to 140 million unique TCR beta sequences from roughly 180 million T cells. A separate validation cohort of roughly 110 different subjects was used in addition to the roughly 670-subject first cohort. The study profiled the T cell repertoires of hundreds of subjects by immunosequencing and related them to cytomegalovirus serostatus. Class I and class II HLA loci were covered by the typing at four-digit resolution. Donor age, sex, ethnicity and CMV serostatus were collected together with the repertoire data. On average, roughly 200,000 unique TCR beta nucleotide sequences were sequenced per donor among some 420 genotyped donors of the cohort, with 15% to 20% of those sequences being non-productive. Of the 350 to 400 genotyped donors, approximately 83% fell in the genetic ancestry cluster associated with self-reported Caucasian donors. Rather than using new phenotypic data, the later analysis identified candidate immune exposures from TCR beta sequences and from how often those sequences occurred across donors. About 310 gigabases of sequencing data and tens of millions of unique TCR sequences were included in an early release covering 550 to 800 HLA-typed donors. Typing coverage varied by locus: roughly 629-640 donors for A, B, C, DRB1 and DQB1; more than 500 for DQA1; approximately 610 for DPA1; approximately 490 for DPB1. A later analysis re-analyzed previously published TCR beta repertoires from several hundred donors and added high-resolution HLA genotyping to study TCR occurrence patterns. All discovery cohort repertoires had been generated using a single sequencing platform. The study aimed to test whether cataloging public T cell receptors could reveal signatures of past pathogen exposure. An earlier analysis of around 540 of the donors applied high-throughput TCR beta sequencing to assess whether each TCR beta V gene segment acted as functional or pseudogenic. Roughly 5 DR-DQ haplotypes were handled as single units for association and clustering, since linkage in the cohort was strong. To predict cytomegalovirus infection status, the study brought together high-throughput TCR immunosequencing, statistical association of individual TCRs with disease status, and machine learning. In a later genetic analysis, genome-wide SNP genotypes for about 60% of the 666 donors were used, and that subset was treated as a discovery cohort.

The cohort comprised approximately 700 healthy bone marrow donors. At the time of sampling, all cohort members were nominally healthy, though unrecorded immune exposures were likely present. The donor was CMV seronegative and belonged to the group of approximately 320 seronegative cohort members. Every donor gave a peripheral blood sample, and the peripheral blood mononuclear cells from that sample were used for TCR beta sequencing. Genomic DNA was extracted from the blood cell samples with the Qiagen DNeasy Blood Extraction Kit. Study-level results and caveats: Most TCR sequences were seen in very few donors, while some public TCRs were found in many individuals. In a later analysis, several top co-occurrence clusters were reported to appear linked to parvovirus B19, influenza, CMV and Epstein-Barr virus. Because HLA typing was missing for some donors at each locus, association tests included only the typed subset. A cluster of highly shared sequence variants was judged likely to be a technical artifact of the sequencing pipeline. According to a later analysis, TCR association rates differed among HLA loci, with DRB1 alleles showing the most associated TCRs and HLA-C alleles showing the fewest. The authors suggested that the approach could potentially be generalized to other disease states and immunological phenotypes. Presence/absence analyses assumed roughly uniform sequencing depth across donors, an assumption that may not hold. The study listed 150 to 200 TCR beta chains as associated with cytomegalovirus. In this cohort, only TCR beta chains were sequenced, and detectable features were limited by the absence of alpha or paired-chain data. At a false discovery rate of 0.05, a later analysis linked around 15,000 TCR beta sequences to specific HLA alleles. Immune exposure information for the cohort was limited to CMV serostatus. In a later analysis, most CMV-associated TCR beta chains were found to appear HLA-restricted, with HLA associations seemingly driven largely by CMV exposure. A few of the identified cytomegalovirus-associated TCR beta chains were confirmed in vitro to be specific for cytomegalovirus antigens. Because counts were too low, seventeen rarely observed V segments, including chromosome 9 orphons, were left out of the earlier analysis of approximately 580 of the donors. An earlier analysis of 450 to 750 of the donors showed that most TCR beta V segments appeared in productive rearrangements either about 87% or about 30% of the time, which broadly matched IMGT annotations. V-gene and J-gene trimming of TCR beta chains was associated with a missense DCLRE1C variant in a later genetic analysis, and the association was replicated in an independent cohort. Correlated functional status among segregating V segments might be attributable to linkage disequilibrium, but an unknown experimental factor could not be ruled out. Strong co-occurrence of HLA alleles, especially DR and DQ, made assigning TCR associations to individual alleles difficult. Some IMGT-functional V segments, including TRBV6-2 and TRBV6-3, could not be told apart with the 87-base-pair reads, so those segments were excluded. According to a later genetic analysis, donors in an Asian-associated ancestry cluster had fewer N-insertions in productive TCRs than the approximately 690-donor mean. In a later analysis, HLA-associated TCR beta chains were found to be more clonally expanded and to have lower generation probabilities than equally common non-associated chains. A further reported finding was that TCR beta sequences accurately predicted the HLA-A and HLA-B alleles for most subjects in the first cohort. The classifier was reported to diagnose cytomegalovirus status with high specificity and sensitivity in both the original cohort and the validation cohort.

Worth noting for this clone: Its recognized antigen is unknown.

Trimming removed 4 bases from V and 3 bases from J, leaving 7 bases between the germline ends. CDR1 SGHKS and CDR2 YYEKEE are derived from the germline V gene (reference sequence). The CDR3, from cysteine to phenylalanine, totals 12 residues. This entry keeps only the CDR3 DNA: 36 bases, framed from base 1. The library was generated by the immunoSEQ multiplex PCR assay. A mixture of 60 forward primers for TCR Vbeta segments and 13 reverse primers for TCR Jbeta segments was used in the multiplex PCR. The CDR3 region of rearranged TCR beta genes was amplified from genomic DNA by a multiplex PCR assay. Amplified TCR beta libraries were sequenced as 87-base-pair reads on the Illumina HiSeq System. The authors processed their data as follows. A later analysis tallied tens of millions of unique TCR beta chains across the roughly 610 repertoires, and roughly 11 million of those chains were shared by two or more donors. To remove PCR and sequencing errors, raw reads were error-corrected and collapsed into unique sequences using a nearest-neighbor algorithm that merged closely related sequences. Alignment of CDR3 sequences to IMGT reference sequences was used to assign V, D and J gene segments. For a sequence to be retained, a match of at least six nucleotides was required to both a V gene segment and a J gene segment. Rearrangements were classified as productive when the CDR3 lacked stop codons and remained in frame with V and J, and all other rearrangements were classified as non-productive. Following IMGT convention, CDR3 was defined as the stretch from the second conserved V-encoded cysteine to the conserved J-encoded phenylalanine. The earlier analysis of roughly 590 of the donors excluded sequences that lacked an unambiguous match to a single V gene segment. An earlier analysis of 587 of the donors called V segments functional above 56.7% productive rearrangements and segregating when the between-donor standard deviation exceeded 5%. A statistical classification framework was built for diagnosing cytomegalovirus status from the catalog of TCR beta chain sequences. In a later analysis, TCR nucleotide sequences were compared against IMGT/GENE-DB human TR gene sequences so that V and J genes could be assigned. Using the TCRdist pipeline, a later analysis assigned CDR3 sequences along with most-parsimonious VDJ recombination scenarios. In a later analysis, every TCR beta chain was defined by the combination of its CDR3 amino acid sequence and its V-gene family, and reads without a unique V-gene family were dropped. A later analysis removed 550 to 700 highly shared, low-generation-probability nucleotide sequences to deal with suspected cross-contamination and a sequencing artifact. In a later analysis, a clonal expansion index for each public chain was calculated from normalized within-repertoire ranks of inferred template counts. A later analysis computed generation probabilities with a VDJ recombination model fitted to out-of-frame rearrangements, and checked the results against IGoR. A later analysis scored TCR-TCR, TCR-HLA and TCR-CMV co-occurrence with hypergeometric tests, applying a repertoire-size bias correction to TCR pairs. In a later analysis, false discovery rates were estimated by permuting HLA or CMV assignments 20 times. A later analysis grouped co-occurring TCRs with DBSCAN, adding TCRdist sequence similarity when clustering within HLA-allele-positive subsets. For co-occurrence clustering, repertoires with fewer than 30,000 or more than 120,000 public chains were excluded, along with five repertoires with anomalous nucleotide sharing. TCRdb holds this immuneACCESS table with in-frame rearrangements only. Some clones are missing; in checked studies, unresolved V genes explain under half, and the rest has no known cause. V, J and clone size were drawn from that table, and D and trimming were deduced from the DNA. This sample's table contains some 76,000 clones. The top ten hold roughly 0.89% of the sample.

The sequenced material came from PBMCs. The sequence derives from a boy between 5 and 17 years old in good health and CMV-seronegative. Here the chain combines TRBV5-5 and TRBJ1-1; confidence is insufficient to name the D gene. The DNA reads TGTGCCAGCAGCCAGCAGGACACTGAAGCTTTCTTT. Its translation reads: CASSQQDTEAFF.